These T cell receptor beta chains were read from a single sample in a study of T cells in Graves' hyperthyroidism and ophthalmopathy. Via MiXCR, TCRdb re-called the multiplex PCR reads, giving one row per CDR3 protein. The table shows nearly 600,000 distinct CDR3 sequences, with about 14% occurring only once. Input material: blood. These receptors all stem from a woman in her thirties with Graves' hyperthyroidism that later progressed to Graves' ophthalmopathy. CDR3s include the opening cysteine and the closing phenylalanine or tryptophan. D genes are given only for firm matches. Not all rows give a size; the values are once, few, many and, for expanded clones, a class.

v_call	clone_size	j_call	d_call	cdr3_aa	cdr3_nt
TRBV12-3/TRBV12-4	many	TRBJ1-1	.	CASSSFAGVAFF	TGTGCCAGCAGTTCCTTTGCAGGGGTAGCTTTCTTT
TRBV2	many	TRBJ2-1	TRBD2	CASKAGVYNEQFF	TGTGCCAGCAAAGCGGGAGTCTACAATGAGCAGTTCTTC
TRBV4-2	.	TRBJ2-7	TRBD2	CASSQVLAGGPPEQYF	TGTGCCAGCAGCCAAGTCCTAGCGGGAGGGCCCCCCGAGCAGTACTTC
TRBV27	once	TRBJ2-7	TRBD1	CASRDRASSYEQYF	TGTGCCAGCAGGGACAGGGCTAGCTCCTACGAGCAGTACTTC
TRBV12-3/TRBV12-4	many	TRBJ1-5	.	CARKGTGTLNSNQPQHF	TGTGCCAGGAAGGGTACCGGGACGTTGAATAGCAATCAGCCCCAGCATTTT
TRBV6-5	.	TRBJ2-6	.	CAPKGGSGANVLTF	TGTGCCCCAAAGGGGGGCTCTGGGGCCAACGTCCTGACTTTC
TRBV19	.	TRBJ1-1	.	CASSIEFGGSEAFF	TGTGCCAGTAGTATAGAGTTTGGGGGGAGTGAAGCTTTCTTT
TRBV7-8	.	TRBJ2-1	.	CASSQDVQRRHNEQFF	TGTGCCAGCAGCCAAGACGTCCAGCGGAGGCACAATGAGCAGTTCTTC
TRBV7-9	few	TRBJ2-1	TRBD2	CASSSKSGNSYNEQFF	TGTGCCAGCAGCTCAAAGAGCGGGAACTCCTACAATGAGCAGTTCTTC
TRBV9	few	TRBJ2-1	TRBD2	CASSVDVAGSPNEQFF	TGTGCCAGCAGCGTAGATGTAGCGGGTTCCCCCAATGAGCAGTTCTTC
TRBV6-5	many	TRBJ2-7	.	CASSSESAINEQYF	TGTGCCAGCAGTTCGGAAAGCGCGATCAACGAGCAGTACTTC
TRBV20-1	.	TRBJ2-7	.	CSAHRDYEQYF	TGCAGTGCCCACCGGGACTACGAGCAGTACTTC
TRBV12-3/TRBV12-4	many	TRBJ2-3	TRBD1	CASSPNLRDRGVDGDTQYF	TGTGCCAGCAGTCCCAACCTCCGGGACAGGGGCGTAGACGGAGATACGCAGTATTTT
TRBV29-1	many	TRBJ1-5	.	CSVQRQEDQPQHF	TGCAGCGTGCAAAGACAGGAGGATCAGCCCCAGCATTTT
TRBV13	many	TRBJ2-1	TRBD2	CASSMGLAEEQFF	TGTGCCAGCAGCATGGGACTAGCAGAAGAGCAGTTCTTC
TRBV12-3/TRBV12-4	many	TRBJ1-2	.	CASSLAIRVGVENYGYTF	TGTGCCAGCAGTTTAGCCATAAGGGTTGGGGTAGAGAACTATGGCTACACCTTC
TRBV18	.	TRBJ1-5	.	CASSLSPGTGQPQHF	TGTGCCAGCTCGCTATCCCCAGGGACCGGGCAGCCCCAGCATTTT
TRBV11-3	many	TRBJ2-3	.	CASSRDAGETDTQYF	TGTGCCAGCAGCCGAGACGCCGGGGAAACAGATACGCAGTATTTT
TRBV5-8	many	TRBJ1-2	.	CASSLDAANYGYTF	TGTGCCAGCAGCTTGGACGCTGCTAACTATGGCTACACCTTC
TRBV5-4	many	TRBJ2-5	.	CASSPRTTQETQYF	TGTGCCAGCAGCCCAAGGACTACGCAAGAGACCCAGTACTTC
TRBV20-1	many	TRBJ2-5	.	CSGGVEETQYF	TGCAGTGGAGGTGTGGAAGAGACCCAGTACTTC
TRBV28	many	TRBJ2-7	TRBD1	CASASHQGANEQYF	TGTGCCAGCGCATCTCATCAGGGGGCGAACGAGCAGTACTTC
TRBV28	.	TRBJ1-2	.	CASSPSWGRGYGYTF	TGTGCCAGCAGTCCCTCTTGGGGGCGCGGCTATGGCTACACCTTC
TRBV6-1	.	TRBJ2-7	.	CASSDVVRLRGEQYF	TGTGCCAGCAGTGACGTTGTCAGACTTCGCGGCGAGCAGTACTTC
TRBV27	few	TRBJ1-5	TRBD1	CASSPPGQVNQPQHF	TGTGCCAGCAGTCCGCCGGGACAGGTAAATCAGCCCCAGCATTTT
TRBV19	few	TRBJ2-7	.	CASSIQPSLSYEQYF	TGTGCCAGTAGTATTCAGCCTAGCCTAAGCTACGAGCAGTACTTC
TRBV10-2	.	TRBJ1-5	.	CASSQYRDSNQPQHF	TGCGCCAGCAGCCAATACAGAGATAGCAATCAGCCCCAGCATTTT
TRBV5-6	few	TRBJ2-1	TRBD1	CASSIGQGSSYNEQFF	TGTGCCAGCAGCATCGGACAGGGGAGCTCCTACAATGAGCAGTTCTTC
TRBV5-4	.	TRBJ1-2	.	CASSQQGESYGYTF	TGTGCCAGCAGCCAACAAGGGGAAAGCTATGGCTACACCTTC
TRBV20-1	many	TRBJ2-7	.	CSARGYGSPYEQYF	TGCAGTGCCCGAGGCTACGGGAGCCCCTACGAGCAGTACTTC
TRBV5-1	many	TRBJ2-2	.	CASSSQGDGELFF	TGCGCCAGCAGCTCACAGGGAGACGGGGAGCTGTTTTTT
TRBV28	few	TRBJ1-4	.	CASAENEKLFF	TGTGCCAGCGCAGAGAATGAAAAACTGTTTTTT
TRBV7-3	.	TRBJ2-5	.	CASSLWQRETQYF	TGTGCCAGCAGCTTATGGCAACGAGAGACCCAGTACTTC
TRBV2	many	TRBJ2-1	.	CASSAGGGAQFF	TGTGCCAGCAGTGCAGGAGGCGGGGCGCAGTTCTTC
TRBV19	.	TRBJ2-2	TRBD1	CASGTGTWTGELFF	TGTGCCAGTGGGACAGGAACCTGGACCGGGGAGCTGTTTTTT
TRBV9	many	TRBJ1-1	.	CASSAEGGGTEAFF	TGTGCCAGCAGCGCAGAGGGGGGGGGGACTGAAGCTTTCTTT